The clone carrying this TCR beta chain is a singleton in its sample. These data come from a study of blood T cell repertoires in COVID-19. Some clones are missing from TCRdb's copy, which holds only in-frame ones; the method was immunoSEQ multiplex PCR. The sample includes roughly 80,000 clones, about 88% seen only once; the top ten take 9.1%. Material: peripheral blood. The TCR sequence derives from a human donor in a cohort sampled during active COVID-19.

CDR3 in amino acids: CASSLLRGGQVTDTQYF. CDR3 nucleotides: TGTGCCAGCAGTTTATTGAGGGGGGGCCAGGTAACAGATACGCAGTATTTT. This sequence joins TRBV27 and TRBJ2-3, with D perhaps matching TRBD2 (7 bases). This CDR3 region has 17 residues. The V gene's germline CDR1 is MNHEY and CDR2 SMNVEV (reference sequence). V was clipped by 1 base and J by 3 bases, with 17 bases between them.